This is a list of T cell receptor beta chains from one sample in a study of blood T cell repertoires in COVID-19. Here immunoSEQ multiplex PCR was the method, and the copy in TCRdb shows in-frame clones only, minus some. The profile shows 300,000 to 350,000 clones, 80% to 90% of them singletons. The source material was PBMCs or T cells enriched from blood (not recorded which). Every receptor here comes from a man aged 30 to 39 who had recovered from COVID-19. The CDR3 runs from the conserved cysteine through the conserved F or W. The D gene is left open where the match is weak. Size values are once, few and many counts, or a class for expanded clones, and some rows have none.

J gene	CDR3 length	clone size	V gene	D gene	CDR3 DNA	CDR3 protein
TRBJ1-4	14	NA	TRBV18	NA	TGTGCCAGCTCACGGTCAGGTCCTAATGAAAAACTGTTTTTT	CASSRSGPNEKLFF
TRBJ1-1	12	NA	TRBV7-3	TRBD1	TGTGCCAGCAGCCCAAGGACAGGGGAAGCTTTCTTT	CASSPRTGEAFF
TRBJ1-3	16	NA	TRBV3-1/TRBV3-2	TRBD1	TGTGCCAGCAGCCAAGACATGGGACAGGGAAGAAACACCATATATTTT	CASSQDMGQGRNTIYF
TRBJ2-7	16	NA	TRBV5-6	TRBD2	TGTGCCAGCAGCTTGGCCTGGGCTAGCGGGGCTTACGAGCAGTACTTC	CASSLAWASGAYEQYF
TRBJ2-7	16	NA	TRBV4-3	NA	TGCGCCAGCAGCCCCCGGGCGGGCACGGAGGCCTACGAGCAGTACTTC	CASSPRAGTEAYEQYF
TRBJ2-5	14	NA	TRBV5-6	NA	TGTGCCAGCAGCCAACGGGACACCGAAGAGACCCAGTACTTC	CASSQRDTEETQYF
TRBJ1-3	15	NA	TRBV27	NA	TGTGCCAGCAGTTTATCGTGGCGGGCTGGAAACACCATATATTTT	CASSLSWRAGNTIYF
TRBJ2-1	13	once	TRBV6-5	NA	TGTGCCAGCAGGGTCGACGGGTACAATGAGCAGTTCTTC	CASRVDGYNEQFF
TRBJ2-2	17	NA	TRBV5-4	TRBD1	TGTGCCAGCAGCTTGGGTCCGGGACAGGGTTACACCGGGGAGCTGTTTTTT	CASSLGPGQGYTGELFF
TRBJ1-5	15	NA	TRBV6-4	NA	TGTGCCAGCAGCGCAGACAGTTATAGCAATCAGCCCCAGCATTTT	CASSADSYSNQPQHF
TRBJ1-2	14	NA	TRBV6-5	NA	TGTGCCAGCAGCCCCCACAGTGGGGCAGATGGCTACACCTTC	CASSPHSGADGYTF
TRBJ1-2	12	NA	TRBV30	TRBD1	TGTGCCTGGAATACAGGGGGTCGGGGCTACACCTTC	CAWNTGGRGYTF
TRBJ1-5	18	NA	TRBV19	TRBD1	TGTGCCAGTAGTACCCGGGACAGAGAAGACGAAAGCAATCAGCCCCAGCATTTT	CASSTRDREDESNQPQHF
TRBJ2-7	19	NA	TRBV7-8	TRBD1	TGTGCCAGCAGCCCAGAAATGACAGGGCCAGGGGCTATTGTTTACGAGCAGTACTTC	CASSPEMTGPGAIVYEQYF
TRBJ1-1	17	NA	TRBV18	NA	TGTGCCAGCTCGCCCTCGGGAGGGAGTAGAGGGAACACTGAAGCTTTCTTT	CASSPSGGSRGNTEAFF
TRBJ2-3	15	NA	TRBV6-1	TRBD1	TGTGCCAGCAGTGAATGGGACAGGGGAACAGATACGCAGTATTTT	CASSEWDRGTDTQYF
TRBJ2-3	17	many	TRBV7-9	NA	TGTGCCAGCAGCGAACGGGACTTCCATTTTAGCACAGATACGCAGTATTTT	CASSERDFHFSTDTQYF